One and the same sample provided the 16 T cell receptor beta chains below, sequenced in a study of T cells in localized non-small cell lung cancer. The repertoire was sequenced with immunoSEQ multiplex PCR; TCRdb's copy has only in-frame clones and lacks some. The data show just over 70,000 clones, 86% seen once. The input for sequencing was peripheral blood, taken before any cancer treatment. Source of these receptors: a male donor aged 60 or over with stage III squamous cell lung carcinoma.

The chain combines TRBV4-1 with TRBJ1-2; 8 bases are shared with TRBD1. The length of the CDR3 is 13 residues. The trim removed 4 bases at V and 8 bases at J, leaving 6 bases unmatched. Germline assignment: CDR1 MGHRA and CDR2 YSYEKL. The CDR3 DNA sequence: TGCGCCAGCAGCCCCCAGGGGGCAGGAGGCTACACCTTC. Residues: CASSPQGAGGYTF.

The rearrangement uses TRBV19 and TRBJ1-6, with D unresolved. Germline values: CDR1 LNHDA, CDR2 SQIVND (reference sequence). Trimming cost V 1 base and J 8 bases, with 6 bases left between them. The CDR3 length is 13 residues. Here the CDR3 reads CASSIARDSPLHF. CDR3 coding DNA: TGTGCCAGTAGTATAGCCCGAGATTCACCCCTCCACTTT. Filled out from reference TRBV19 and TRBJ1-6, the complete variable domain reads DGGITQSPKYLFRKEGQNVTLSCEQNLNHDAMYWYRQDPGQGLRLIYYSQIVNDFQKGDIAEGYSVSREKKESFPLTVTSAQKNPTAFYLCASSIARDSPLHFGNGTRLTVT.

Only a few counts were recorded for this clone. The chain is built from TRBV5-4 and TRBJ1-2; D might be TRBD1 (5 bases). Germline lookup yields CDR1 SGHNT and CDR2 YYREEE (reference sequence). Between the trimmed V and J ends, which lost 4 bases and 2 bases, there was a span of 15 bases. The CDR3 is 15 residues long. The CDR3 loop is CASSPGQGRNYGYTF. For the CDR3, the DNA is TGTGCCAGCAGCCCCGGCCAGGGCCGCAACTATGGCTACACCTTC.

This chain joins TRBV28 and TRBJ1-2; the D gene is possibly TRBD1 (6 bases). Germline CDR1 MDHEN, CDR2 SYDVKM. The CDR3 extends over 12 amino acids. The V end was cut by 5 bases, the J end by 6 bases, with 10 bases between. CDR3 sequence: CASSGQLNGYTF. The CDR3 bases are TGTGCCAGCAGTGGACAGCTCAATGGCTACACCTTC.

This chain joins TRBV2 and TRBJ2-7, with D possibly TRBD1 on 6 matching bases. Germline V gene data show CDR1 as SNHLY and CDR2 as FYNNEI. V was trimmed by 5 bases and J by 1 base, leaving 18 bases between them. The CDR3 is 16 amino acids. The CDR3 coding sequence is TGTGCCAGCAGTTTGACGACAGGTTCCCTTTCCTACGAGCAGTACTTC. It codes for CASSLTTGSLSYEQYF.

The J gene is TRBJ2-5, the V gene TRBV5-4; the match to TRBD1 covers 10 bases. The CDR3 runs to 16 residues. The germline V gene encodes CDR1 SGHNT and CDR2 YYREEE (reference sequence). Trimming at V came to 3 bases and at J to 4 bases, leaving 9 bases not matched to a gene. The CDR3, as DNA: TGTGCCAGCAGCTCGGGACAGGGGAGGGCCGGAGAGACCCAGTACTTC. Residues: CASSSGQGRAGETQYF.

The rearrangement joins TRBV9 to TRBJ1-6; 7 nucleotides line up with TRBD1. CDR3 size: 16 residues. V shed 0 bases and J 9 bases; nucleotides not matched to a gene: 9. Germline V gives CDR1 SGDLS, CDR2 YYNGEE. Here the CDR3 DNA reads TGTGCCAGCAGCGTAGAAACAGGGGTTGGGGGTTCACCCCTCCACTTT. Its protein product is CASSVETGVGGSPLHF.

This chain uses TRBV7-8 with TRBJ1-1; D call uncertain. The V end lost 1 base, the J end lost 3 bases, and 6 bases lay between the germline ends. The CDR3 contains 13 residues. Germline values: CDR1 SGHVS, CDR2 FQNEAQ. The CDR3 reads CASSLGLDTEAFF. Written as DNA, the CDR3 is TGTGCCAGCAGCTTAGGGCTAGACACTGAAGCTTTCTTT.

V is TRBV5-4 and J is TRBJ1-1; 9 bases align to TRBD1. Trimming cost V 2 bases and J 0 bases; bases outside gene matches: 2. Germline V CDR1 and CDR2: SGHNT, YYREEE (reference sequence). This CDR3 spans 15 amino acids. Here the CDR3 DNA reads TGTGCCAGCAGCTTAAGGGACAGGGTGAACACTGAAGCTTTCTTT. Residues: CASSLRDRVNTEAFF.

This chain joins TRBV9 and TRBJ2-1, with 7 bases lining up with TRBD1. The CDR3 has 15 residues. With V trimmed by 0 bases and J by 2 bases, 2 bases remained unmatched. Per the germline V gene, CDR1 is SGDLS and CDR2 is YYNGEE. CDR3 DNA: TGTGCCAGCAGCGTAGAACAGGGGACCTACAATGAGCAGTTCTTC. Translated: CASSVEQGTYNEQFF.

The rearrangement joins TRBV4-2 to TRBJ2-5; D is possibly TRBD1 (6 bases). There are 14 residues in the CDR3. V lost 6 bases and J 1 base, leaving 12 bases between the germline ends. Germline CDR1 LGHNA, CDR2 YNFKEQ. The CDR3 protein is CASRGSDSQETQYF. The CDR3, as DNA: TGTGCCAGCAGGGGATCGGACAGCCAAGAGACCCAGTACTTC.

The chain recombines TRBV11-2 with TRBJ2-6, with D possibly TRBD1 on 5 matching bases. Germline lookup yields CDR1 SGHAT and CDR2 FQNNGV. The CDR3 runs 18 residues. The V and J ends lost 2 bases and 2 bases respectively, with 16 bases between them. CDR3 sequence reads: CASSLRWQGVTGANVLTF. The CDR3 DNA reads as TGTGCCAGCAGCTTAAGATGGCAGGGCGTTACTGGGGCCAACGTCCTGACTTTC.

The chain couples TRBV5-4 to TRBJ2-5, with 9 bases matching TRBD1. The CDR3 is made up of 14 amino acids. Germline V gene lookup returns CDR1 SGHNT and CDR2 YYREEE (reference sequence). The ends lost 5 bases at V and 5 bases at J; junction bases unmatched: 7. CDR3 amino acids: CASRRGQGGETQYF. The CDR3 region has the DNA TGTGCCAGCAGACGGGGACAGGGAGGGGAGACCCAGTACTTC.

The chain employs TRBV6-5 and TRBJ2-7; 7 bases fit TRBD1. Germline CDR1 reads MNHEY; CDR2 reads SVGAGI. The CDR3 is 16 amino acids. V dropped 0 bases and J dropped 3; count of bases not matched to a gene: 8. Here the CDR3 DNA reads TGTGCCAGCAGTTACTCCTTCGCCGACAGGGACTACGAGCAGTACTTC. This codes for CASSYSFADRDYEQYF.

The V call is TRBV19, the J call TRBJ1-3; D gene uncertain. This CDR3 is built from 13 residues. Trimming removed 6 bases at V and 4 bases at J, with 10 bases between. In germline, CDR1 is LNHDA, CDR2 SQIVND (reference sequence). The CDR3 protein is CASRHRQGNTIYF. The CDR3 DNA sequence: TGTGCCAGTAGACACCGACAAGGAAACACCATATATTTT.

The chain has TRBV4-1 and TRBJ1-2, with unresolved D. The CDR3 has 17 amino acids. V shed 8 bases and J shed 1 base, with 23 bases lying between them. The germline CDR1 and CDR2 sequences are MGHRA and YSYEKL. The CDR3 reads CASLPRQVARLNYGYTF. CDR3 DNA: TGCGCCAGCCTCCCCCGGCAGGTCGCGCGACTTAACTATGGCTACACCTTC.